This TCR beta chain was retrieved from a study of regulatory T cells in long-lasting Graves disease. The CDR3 contains 14 residues. Germline values: CDR1 MNHEY, CDR2 SMNVEV (reference sequence). Between the trimmed V and J ends, which lost 5 bases and 0 bases, there was a span of 11 bases. Through Arm-PCR of CDR3 regions and iRepertoire HTBI primers, TCR beta libraries were built. In TCRdb, the multiplex PCR reads were re-called with MiXCR into one record per CDR3 protein. The sample carries roughly 560,000 distinct CDR3 sequences, more than 10% recorded once. Described time point: newly diagnosed GD, antithyroid drugs for less than 3 months. PBMC-extracted RNA yielded the TCR library. These sequences were also reported in another study, on T cells in Graves' hyperthyroidism and ophthalmopathy.

The receptor was derived from a woman younger than 45 with Graves disease. The sequences come from peripheral blood mononuclear cells (PBMCs), collected at new diagnosis, from a patient treated with antithyroid drugs. The V and J genes are TRBV27 and TRBJ2-7; unclear D gene. CDR3 amino acids: CASSLTFNSYEQYF. The CDR3 DNA follows: TGTGCCAGCAGTCTAACGTTTAACTCCTACGAGCAGTACTTC.